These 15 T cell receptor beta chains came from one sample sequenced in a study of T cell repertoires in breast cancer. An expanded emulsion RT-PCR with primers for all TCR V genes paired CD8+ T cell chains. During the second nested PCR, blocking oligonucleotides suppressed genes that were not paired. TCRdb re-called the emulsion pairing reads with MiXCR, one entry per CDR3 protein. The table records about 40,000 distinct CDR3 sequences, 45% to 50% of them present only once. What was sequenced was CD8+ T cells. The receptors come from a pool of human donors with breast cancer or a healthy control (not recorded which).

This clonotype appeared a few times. The CDR3 nucleotides are TGTGCCAGCAGCCCGAAGACAGGCCGAAGCTCCTACAATGAGCAGTTCTTC. Translated, it gives CASSPKTGRSSYNEQFF. The chain couples TRBV7-3 to TRBJ2-1; D perhaps matches TRBD1 (6 bases). Germline CDR1 reads SGHTA; CDR2 reads FQGTGA. The CDR3 runs to 17 residues. V lost 5 bases to trimming and J lost 0 bases, with 17 bases between them.

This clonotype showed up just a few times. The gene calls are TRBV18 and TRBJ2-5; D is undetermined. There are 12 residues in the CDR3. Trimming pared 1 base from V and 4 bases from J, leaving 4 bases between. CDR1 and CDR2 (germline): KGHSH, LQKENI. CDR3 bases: TGTGCCAGCTCACCACTGGGAGAGACCCAGTACTTC. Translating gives CASSPLGETQYF.

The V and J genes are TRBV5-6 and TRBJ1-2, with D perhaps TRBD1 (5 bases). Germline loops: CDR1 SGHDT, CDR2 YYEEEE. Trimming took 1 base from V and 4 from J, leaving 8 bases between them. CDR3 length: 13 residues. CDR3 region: CASSLRQIYGYTF. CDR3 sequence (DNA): TGTGCCAGCAGCTTGCGACAGATCTATGGCTACACCTTC.

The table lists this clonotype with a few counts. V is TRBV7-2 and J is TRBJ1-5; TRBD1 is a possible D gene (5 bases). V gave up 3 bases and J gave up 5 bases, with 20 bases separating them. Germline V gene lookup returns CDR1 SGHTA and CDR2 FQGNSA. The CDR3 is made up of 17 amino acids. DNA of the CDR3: TGTGCCAGCAGCTTCCCGACTATGGGGGGTAGAGATCAGCCCCAGCATTTT. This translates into CASSFPTMGGRDQPQHF.

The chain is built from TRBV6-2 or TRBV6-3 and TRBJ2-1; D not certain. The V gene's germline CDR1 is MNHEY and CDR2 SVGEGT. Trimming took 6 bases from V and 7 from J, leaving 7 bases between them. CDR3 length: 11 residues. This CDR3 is CASSPVNEQFF. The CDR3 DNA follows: TGTGCCAGCAGCCCCGTTAATGAGCAGTTCTTC.

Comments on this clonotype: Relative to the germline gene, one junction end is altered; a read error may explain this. The CDR3 bases are TGCGCCAGCAACCAAGCAGACAGGGTCGGAGATACGCAGTATTTT. Its protein product is CASNQADRVGDTQYF. This chain connects TRBV4-1 to TRBJ2-3, with 7 bases aligning to TRBD1. The V gene's germline CDR1 is MGHRA and CDR2 YSYEKL. There are 15 residues in the CDR3.

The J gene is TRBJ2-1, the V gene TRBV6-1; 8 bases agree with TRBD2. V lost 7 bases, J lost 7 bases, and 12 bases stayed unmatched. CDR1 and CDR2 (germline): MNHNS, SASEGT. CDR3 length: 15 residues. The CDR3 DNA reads TGTGCCAGCACCAGCTTTGCGGGGGGTAGAAATGAGCAGTTCTTC. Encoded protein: CASTSFAGGRNEQFF.

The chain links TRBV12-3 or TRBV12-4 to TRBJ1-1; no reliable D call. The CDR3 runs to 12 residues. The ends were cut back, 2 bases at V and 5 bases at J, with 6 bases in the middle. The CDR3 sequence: CASSLPGTEAFF. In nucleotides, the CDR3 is TGTGCCAGCAGTTTACCGGGGACTGAAGCTTTCTTT.

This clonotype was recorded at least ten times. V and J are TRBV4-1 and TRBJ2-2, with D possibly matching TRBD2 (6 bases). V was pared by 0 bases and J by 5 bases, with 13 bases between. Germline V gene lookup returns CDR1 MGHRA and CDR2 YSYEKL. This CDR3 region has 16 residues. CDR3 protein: CASSQDFRSGTGELFF. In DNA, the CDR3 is TGCGCCAGCAGCCAAGACTTTAGGAGCGGGACCGGGGAGCTGTTTTTT.

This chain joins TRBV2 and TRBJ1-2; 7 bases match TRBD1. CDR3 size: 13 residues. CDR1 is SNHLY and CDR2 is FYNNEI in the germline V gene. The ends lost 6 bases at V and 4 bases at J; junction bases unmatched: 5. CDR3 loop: CASRTGNPYGYTF. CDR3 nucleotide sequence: TGTGCCAGCAGGACAGGGAACCCCTATGGCTACACCTTC.

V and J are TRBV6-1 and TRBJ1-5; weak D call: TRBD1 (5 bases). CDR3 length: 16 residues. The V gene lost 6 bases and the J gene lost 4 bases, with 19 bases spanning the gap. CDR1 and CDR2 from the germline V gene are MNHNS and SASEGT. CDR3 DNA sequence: TGTGCCAGCAGCCCCTCCGGAGGGACGGGTAATCAGCCCCAGCATTTT. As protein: CASSPSGGTGNQPQHF.

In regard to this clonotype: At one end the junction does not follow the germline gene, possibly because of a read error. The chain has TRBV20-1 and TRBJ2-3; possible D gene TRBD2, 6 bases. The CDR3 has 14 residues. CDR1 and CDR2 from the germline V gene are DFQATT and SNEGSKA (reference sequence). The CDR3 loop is CSANRDSGTGTQYF. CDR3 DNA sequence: TGCAGTGCTAACCGGGACTCAGGCACAGGTACGCAGTATTTT.

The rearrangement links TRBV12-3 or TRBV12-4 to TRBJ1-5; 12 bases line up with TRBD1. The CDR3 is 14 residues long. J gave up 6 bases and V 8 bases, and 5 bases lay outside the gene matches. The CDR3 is CASSGTGGAQPQHF. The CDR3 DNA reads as TGTGCCAGCTCCGGGACAGGGGGCGCTCAGCCCCAGCATTTT.

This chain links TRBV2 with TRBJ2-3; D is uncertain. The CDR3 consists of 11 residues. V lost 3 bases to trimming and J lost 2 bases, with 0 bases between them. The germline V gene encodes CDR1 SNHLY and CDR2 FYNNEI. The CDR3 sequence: CASSDTDTQYF. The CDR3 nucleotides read TGTGCCAGCAGTGACACAGATACGCAGTATTTT.

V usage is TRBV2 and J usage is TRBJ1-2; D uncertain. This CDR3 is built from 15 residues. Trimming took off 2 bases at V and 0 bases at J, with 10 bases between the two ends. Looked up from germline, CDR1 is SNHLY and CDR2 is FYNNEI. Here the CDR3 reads CASSERGFTNYGYTF. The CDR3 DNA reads TGTGCCAGCAGTGAACGAGGGTTTACTAACTATGGCTACACCTTC.